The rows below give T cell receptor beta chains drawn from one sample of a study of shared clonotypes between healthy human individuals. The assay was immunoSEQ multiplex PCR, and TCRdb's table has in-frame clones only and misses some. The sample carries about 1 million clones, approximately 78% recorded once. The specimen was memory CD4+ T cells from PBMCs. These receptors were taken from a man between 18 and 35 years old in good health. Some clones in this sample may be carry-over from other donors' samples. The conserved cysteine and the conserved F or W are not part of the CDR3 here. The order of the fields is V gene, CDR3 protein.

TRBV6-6	ASSPRLGANGELF
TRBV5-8	ASSPQGANSGNTIY
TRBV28	ASSSPGQGIYEQY
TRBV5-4	ASSRSGSGDNEQF
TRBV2	ASSATGADTEAF
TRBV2	ASSPGTRNQPQH
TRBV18	ASSPNGPQPQH
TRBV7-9	ASSLELSWGRTGTTEAF
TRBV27	ASSPPRGRNTEAF
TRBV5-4	ASRANYGYT
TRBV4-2	ASSQSQSWNTEAF
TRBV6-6	ASSYSNGGTSHEAF
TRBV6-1	ASSVAGLNTEAF
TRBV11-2	ASSFLIGGDSYEQY
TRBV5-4	ASSLSSGNTGELF
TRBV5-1	ASSRDRGYEQY